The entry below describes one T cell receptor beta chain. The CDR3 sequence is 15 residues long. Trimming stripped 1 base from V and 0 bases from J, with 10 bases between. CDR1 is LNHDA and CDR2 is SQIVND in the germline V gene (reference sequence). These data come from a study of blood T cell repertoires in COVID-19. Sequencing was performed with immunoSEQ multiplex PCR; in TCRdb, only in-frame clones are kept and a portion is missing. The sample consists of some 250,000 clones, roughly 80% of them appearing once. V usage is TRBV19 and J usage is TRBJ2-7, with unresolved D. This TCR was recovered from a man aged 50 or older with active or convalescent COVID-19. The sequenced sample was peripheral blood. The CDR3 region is CASSIAPEASYEQYF. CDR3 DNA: TGTGCCAGTAGTATAGCCCCCGAGGCCTCCTACGAGCAGTACTTC.